The 15 T cell receptor beta chains in this list originate from one sample, sequenced in a study of cytomegalovirus exposure and HLA in healthy donors. Primers included in the PCR were 60 Vbeta and 13 Jbeta primers. Generated by immunoSEQ multiplex PCR, the TCRdb table keeps only in-frame clones and is missing some. The table includes about 82,000 clones, 70% to 85% detected once. What was sequenced was PBMCs. Receptors originate from a human donor in good health.

V and J are TRBV15 and TRBJ2-5, with 10 bases fitting TRBD2. Germline V gene lookup returns CDR1 LNHNV and CDR2 YYDKDF (reference sequence). This CDR3 contains 16 residues. V lost 2 bases to trimming and J lost 3 bases; unmatched junction nucleotides: 6. The chain's CDR3 is CATSRLSGGAKETQYF. The CDR3 nucleotides are TGTGCCACCAGCAGACTAAGCGGGGGGGCCAAAGAGACCCAGTACTTC.

This sequence joins TRBV11-2 and TRBJ2-3; TRBD1 matches at 10 bases. J gave up 7 bases and V 4 bases, and 17 bases lay outside the gene matches. CDR3 length: 18 residues. CDR1 SGHAT and CDR2 FQNNGV come from the germline V gene. The DNA of the CDR3 is TGTGCCAGCAGCTCAGAAGACGACGACAGGGGGCTGAGGTATACGCAGTATTTT. Encoded protein: CASSSEDDDRGLRYTQYF.

CDR3 coding DNA: TGTGCCAGCAGCCAATCGGGGGACAGCGCCTACTACGAGCAGTACTTC. Its protein is CASSQSGDSAYYEQYF. This chain joins TRBV16 and TRBJ2-7; 7 positions match TRBD1. The CDR3 sequence is 16 residues long. CDR1 is KGHSY and CDR2 is FQNENV in the germline V gene. Trimming removed 0 bases from V and 3 bases from J; junction bases left unmatched: 8.

The CDR3 spells CASSILGAPYEQYF. In DNA form, the CDR3 reads TGTGCCAGTAGTATTCTGGGGGCCCCCTACGAGCAGTACTTC. The chain joins TRBV19 to TRBJ2-7, with a weak D call TRBD1 (6 bases). Per germline, CDR1 LNHDA and CDR2 SQIVND (reference sequence). Trimming removed 3 bases from V and 2 bases from J, with 11 bases in between. The CDR3 sequence is 14 residues long.

This rearrangement joins TRBV6-5 to TRBJ2-3; TRBD1 aligns across 7 bases. CDR1 and CDR2 (germline): MNHEY, SVGAGI. This CDR3 has 13 amino acids. Trimming at V came to 6 bases and at J to 5 bases, leaving 5 bases not matched to a gene. The CDR3 reads CASRSDRRDTQYF. The CDR3 region has the DNA TGTGCCAGCAGATCGGACAGGAGAGATACGCAGTATTTT.

This chain connects TRBV10-3 to TRBJ1-1; D might be TRBD1 (6 bases). Trimming took 8 bases from V and 3 from J, leaving 10 bases between them. The CDR3 runs 12 residues. Germline values: CDR1 ENHRY, CDR2 SYGVKD. CDR3 DNA sequence: TGTGCCATCTCAGGGGTGGACACTGAAGCTTTCTTT. It yields the protein CAISGVDTEAFF.

This rearrangement joins TRBV4-3 to TRBJ1-5; D possibly corresponds to TRBD1 (5 bases). The CDR3 is made up of 15 amino acids. The germline V gene has CDR1 LGHNA and CDR2 YSLEER. The ends were cut back, 2 bases at V and 6 bases at J, with 14 bases in the middle. The CDR3 DNA reads as TGCGCCAGCAGCCAAAATCGTCAGGGCTCTCAGCCCCAGCATTTT. This translates into CASSQNRQGSQPQHF.

This chain links TRBV2 with TRBJ1-5; D may be TRBD1 (6 bases). The V gene's germline CDR1 is SNHLY and CDR2 FYNNEI. The CDR3 spans 13 residues. Trimming removed 6 bases from V and 6 bases from J, with 12 bases in between. The CDR3 DNA follows: TGTGCCAGCAGATCGGAACAGGGTCAGCCCCAGCATTTT. The encoded protein is CASRSEQGQPQHF.

The chain joins TRBV19 to TRBJ2-6, with TRBD1 matching over 12 bases. The CDR3 runs 20 residues. Germline V CDR1 and CDR2: LNHDA, SQIVND (reference sequence). Trimming at V came to 11 bases and at J to 3 bases, leaving 20 bases not matched to a gene. The CDR3 coding sequence is TGTGCCCCAACGGGGACAGGGGGCGTTTTTTGCAGATGTGGGGCCAACGTCCTGACTTTC. It yields the protein CAPTGTGGVFCRCGANVLTF.

By share of the sample, this clone is medium-sized. Other DNA sequences in the same sample also yield this CDR3. CDR3 DNA sequence: TGTGCCAGCAGCGTACAGGGAAACTCCTACAATGAGCAGTTCTTC. Its translation: CASSVQGNSYNEQFF. The rearrangement links TRBV9 to TRBJ2-1, with D perhaps TRBD1 (5 bases). The CDR3 is 15 amino acids. The germline CDR1 and CDR2 sequences are SGDLS and YYNGEE. Trimming cost V 1 base and J 0 bases, with 8 bases left between them.

This chain uses TRBV7-2 with TRBJ2-7; 10 bases fit TRBD2. CDR1 is SGHTA, CDR2 FQGNSA, per germline. V shed 5 bases and J 0 bases; nucleotides not matched to a gene: 13. The CDR3 loop spans 18 amino acids. The CDR3 here is CASSRIAGGSRSSYEQYF. In DNA form, the CDR3 reads TGTGCCAGCAGCAGGATAGCGGGGGGCTCTAGGAGCTCCTACGAGCAGTACTTC.

The chain carries TRBV9 and TRBJ1-2; 10 positions agree with TRBD1. Germline values: CDR1 SGDLS, CDR2 YYNGEE. V lost 3 bases, J lost 11 bases, and 4 bases stayed unmatched. This CDR3 has 12 residues. The CDR3 region has the DNA TGTGCCAGCAGCGGGACAGGGGGAGGGTACACCTTC. This sequence encodes CASSGTGGGYTF.

In this sample, this clone turned up a few times. CDR3 amino acids: CSVFTAGNTIYF. The CDR3 nucleotides read TGCAGCGTTTTCACGGCTGGAAACACCATATATTTT. The chain carries TRBV29-1 and TRBJ1-3; D not resolved. CDR1 SQVTM and CDR2 ANQGSEA come from the germline V gene. The CDR3 covers 12 residues. V lost 5 bases and J 2 bases, leaving 7 bases between the germline ends.

V and J are TRBV6-5 and TRBJ1-5; the D is unclear. CDR1 and CDR2 from the germline V gene are MNHEY and SVGAGI. This CDR3 contains 13 residues. V lost 5 bases to trimming and J lost 8 bases, with 13 bases between them. CDR3 residues: CASSANRLEPQHF. Written as DNA, the CDR3 is TGTGCCAGCAGTGCTAACCGACTGGAGCCCCAGCATTTT.

This chain joins TRBV13 and TRBJ2-1; 10 nucleotides align to TRBD2. CDR1 and CDR2 from the germline V gene are PRHDT and FYEKMQ (reference sequence). Losses at the gene ends were 0 bases for V and 9 bases for J; bases not matched to a gene: 5. The CDR3 is 15 amino acids. The CDR3 nucleotides read TGTGCCAGCAGCTTAGGTCCTAGCGGGGGCGGTGAGCAGTTCTTC. Its protein product is CASSLGPSGGGEQFF. Supplemented by reference TRBV13 and TRBJ2-1, the full variable domain reads AAGVIQSPRHLIKEKRETATLKCYPIPRHDTVYWYQQGPGQDPQFLISFYEKMQSDKGSIPDRFSAQQFSDYHSELNMSSLELGDSALYFCASSLGPSGGGEQFFGPGTRLTVL.